These T cell receptor beta chains were read from a single sample in a study of metastatic and nonmetastatic thyroid tumors. TCRdb re-called clones via MiXCR from the PCR reads. In the table there are roughly 7,000 clones, around 33% of which are singletons. Sequencing input: adjacent normal tissue. These receptors came from a female donor with papillary thyroid cancer or a benign thyroid nodule (not recorded which). Some clones in this sample may be carry-over from other donors' samples. CDR3s include the opening cysteine and the closing phenylalanine or tryptophan. Each record gives: J gene, D gene, clone size, V gene, CDR3 protein, CDR3 DNA. A D gene is named only where the DNA matches it firmly. Clone sizes are given selectively: once, few, many, or a class where the clone is expanded.

>TRBJ2-2|-|-|TRBV20-1
CSAKHGAVELFF
TGCAGTGCTAAACATGGGGCCGTTGAGCTGTTTTTT
>TRBJ1-4|-|few|TRBV4-2
CASSHGQGSFF
TGTGCCAGCAGCCACGGTCAGGGTTCGTTTTTT
>TRBJ1-1|TRBD1|-|TRBV20-1
CSAPTGGETEAFF
TGCAGTGCACCAACAGGGGGAGAAACTGAAGCTTTCTTT
>TRBJ2-2|-|-|TRBV24-1
CAPKMRWTASNTGELFF
TGTGCCCCCAAGATGCGGTGGACAGCTTCGAACACCGGGGAGCTGTTTTTT
>TRBJ2-1|TRBD1|many|TRBV20-1
CSARDSSPGQGKNYNEQFF
TGCAGTGCTAGAGATAGTTCCCCGGGACAGGGAAAAAATTACAATGAGCAGTTCTTC
>TRBJ1-1|-|medium-sized|TRBV5-1
CASSLALEMNTEAFF
TGCGCCAGCAGCTTAGCTCTGGAAATGAACACTGAAGCTTTCTTT
>TRBJ2-7|TRBD1|-|TRBV6-5
CASSYSSLRGPYEQYF
TGTGCCAGCAGTTACTCGTCGTTAAGGGGGCCCTACGAGCAGTACTTC
>TRBJ2-7|-|few|TRBV19
CASSESRGEQYF
TGTGCCAGTAGTGAATCCAGGGGCGAGCAGTACTTC
>TRBJ1-4|-|-|TRBV6-6
CASSYGGRDEKLFF
TGTGCCAGCAGTTACGGAGGGAGGGATGAAAAACTGTTTTTT
>TRBJ2-1|TRBD2|few|TRBV11-2
CASSLDRLAGVDNEQFF
TGTGCCAGCAGCTTAGATAGGCTAGCGGGAGTTGATAATGAGCAGTTCTTC
>TRBJ1-6|-|-|TRBV27
CASSLSRDRWLSPLHF
TGTGCCAGCAGTTTAAGCCGTGACAGGTGGCTATCACCCCTCCACTTT
>TRBJ2-5|TRBD2|many|TRBV4-1
CASSHPGLAGGPRQETQYF
TGCGCCAGCAGCCATCCCGGGCTAGCGGGGGGGCCTCGGCAAGAGACCCAGTACTTC
>TRBJ1-5|-|medium-sized|TRBV5-5
CASKPRHLDNQPQHF
TGTGCCAGTAAACCTCGACATCTTGACAATCAGCCCCAGCATTTT
>TRBJ2-1|-|many|TRBV18
CASSMPVGEQFF
TGTGCCAGCTCAATGCCCGTCGGGGAGCAGTTCTTC
>TRBJ2-2|-|-|TRBV2
CASSGLGASTGELFF
TGTGCCAGCAGTGGACTAGGGGCCTCCACCGGGGAGCTGTTTTTT
>TRBJ2-6|-|many|TRBV12-3/TRBV12-4
CASSFGGSGANVLTF
TGTGCCAGCAGTTTTGGAGGCTCTGGGGCCAACGTCCTGACTTTC
>TRBJ2-2|-|-|TRBV11-3
CASSLVWVDTGELFF
TGTGCCAGCAGCTTGGTGTGGGTGGACACCGGGGAGCTGTTTTTT
>TRBJ2-7|-|medium-sized|TRBV6-5
CASSYSRSNHEQYF
TGTGCCAGCAGTTACTCGAGGTCTAACCACGAGCAGTACTTC
>TRBJ2-4|TRBD2|medium-sized|TRBV7-9
CASSLVSGEGAKNIQYF
TGTGCCAGCAGCTTAGTTAGCGGGGAAGGAGCCAAAAACATTCAGTACTTC
>TRBJ1-3|TRBD1|large|TRBV12-3/TRBV12-4
CASRTGSLSGNTIYF
TGTGCCAGCAGGACAGGGAGCCTCTCTGGAAACACCATATATTTT
>TRBJ2-1|-|few|TRBV5-1
CASSSRTQFYNEQSF
TGCGCCAGCAGCTCCCGAACGCAGTTTTACAATGAGCAGTCCTTC
>TRBJ2-1|TRBD2|-|TRBV18
CASSRGSSYNEQFF
TGTGCCAGCTCACGCGGGAGCTCCTACAATGAGCAGTTCTTC
>TRBJ2-7|TRBD1|medium-sized|TRBV5-1
CASSRTGERSYEQYF
TGCGCCAGCAGCCGGACAGGGGAGCGCTCCTACGAGCAGTACTTC
>TRBJ1-6|TRBD1|medium-sized|TRBV3-1
CASSQGEGTGGPYNSPLHF
TGTGCCAGCAGCCAAGGAGAAGGAACAGGGGGACCTTATAATTCACCCCTCCACTTT
>TRBJ1-2|-|few|TRBV6-2/TRBV6-3
CASRQGVYGYTF
TGTGCCAGCAGGCAGGGAGTCTATGGCTACACCTTC
>TRBJ1-6|-|-|TRBV11-1
CASSARTASSYNSPLHF
TGTGCCAGCAGCGCGCGGACAGCTAGCTCCTATAATTCACCCCTCCACTTT
>TRBJ1-1|-|once|TRBV3-1
CASSQQGLELEAFF
TGTGCCAGCAGCCAACAGGGGCTTGAACTGGAAGCTTTCTTT
>TRBJ2-2|TRBD2|medium-sized|TRBV7-8
CASSSRGLAFQQNTGELFF
TGTGCCAGCAGCTCCCGGGGACTAGCGTTTCAACAGAACACCGGGGAGCTGTTTTTT
>TRBJ1-1|TRBD1|medium-sized|TRBV20-1
CSAATGGETEAFF
TGCAGTGCAGCAACAGGGGGAGAGACTGAAGCTTTCTTT
>TRBJ2-2|-|-|TRBV9
CVSSSGGAGELFF
TGTGTCAGCAGCTCAGGGGGGGCCGGGGAGCTGTTTTTT
>TRBJ2-6|-|few|TRBV6-2/TRBV6-3
CASSYGADLSWSNVLTF
TGTGCCAGCAGTTACGGTGCGGACTTGTCTTGGTCCAACGTCCTGACTTTC
>TRBJ2-7|TRBD2|-|TRBV7-8
CASSRTSGTPYEQYF
TGTGCCAGCAGCCGGACTAGCGGAACACCCTACGAGCAGTACTTC
>TRBJ2-1|-|few|TRBV6-1
CASSEAAFLSGIKTNEQFF
TGTGCCAGCAGTGAAGCCGCTTTTCTTTCCGGGATCAAGACAAATGAGCAGTTCTTC
>TRBJ1-2|-|many|TRBV7-9
CASSYNPDSYGYTF
TGTGCCAGCAGCTACAACCCGGACAGCTATGGCTACACCTTC
>TRBJ2-7|TRBD1|-|TRBV20-1
CSGVPGQGSYEQYF
TGCAGTGGGGTCCCGGGACAGGGCTCCTACGAGCAGTACTTC